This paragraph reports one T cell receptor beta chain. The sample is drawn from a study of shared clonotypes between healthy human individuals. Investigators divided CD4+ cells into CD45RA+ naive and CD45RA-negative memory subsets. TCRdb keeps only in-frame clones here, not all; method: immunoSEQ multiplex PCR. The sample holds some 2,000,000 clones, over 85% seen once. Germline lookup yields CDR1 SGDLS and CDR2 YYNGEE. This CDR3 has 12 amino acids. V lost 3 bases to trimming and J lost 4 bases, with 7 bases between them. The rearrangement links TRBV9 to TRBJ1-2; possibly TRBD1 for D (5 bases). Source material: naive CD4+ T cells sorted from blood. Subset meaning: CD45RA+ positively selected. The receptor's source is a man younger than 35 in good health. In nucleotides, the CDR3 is TGTGCCAGCAGCGCAGACAGCTATGGCTACACCTTC. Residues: CASSADSYGYTF.